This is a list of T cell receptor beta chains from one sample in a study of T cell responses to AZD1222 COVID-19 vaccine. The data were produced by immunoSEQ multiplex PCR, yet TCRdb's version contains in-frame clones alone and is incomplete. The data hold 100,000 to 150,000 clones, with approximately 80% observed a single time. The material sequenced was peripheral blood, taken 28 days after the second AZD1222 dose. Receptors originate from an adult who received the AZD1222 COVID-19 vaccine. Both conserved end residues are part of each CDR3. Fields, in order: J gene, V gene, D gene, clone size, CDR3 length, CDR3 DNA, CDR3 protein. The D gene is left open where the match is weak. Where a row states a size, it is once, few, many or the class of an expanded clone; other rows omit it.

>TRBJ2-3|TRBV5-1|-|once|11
TGCGCCAGCAGATTCTCTTATACGCAGTATTTT
CASRFSYTQYF
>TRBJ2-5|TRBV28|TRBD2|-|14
TGTGCCAGCAGTTTAACGGGGGGGCCTGAGACCCAGTACTTC
CASSLTGGPETQYF
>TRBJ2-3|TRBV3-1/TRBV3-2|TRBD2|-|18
TGTGCCAGCAGCCCGGTCCGGGAAGCGGGGGGTTTCACAGATACGCAGTATTTT
CASSPVREAGGFTDTQYF
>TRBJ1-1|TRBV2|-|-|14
TGTGCCAGCAGTGGGCTATTAACGAACACTGAAGCTTTCTTT
CASSGLLTNTEAFF
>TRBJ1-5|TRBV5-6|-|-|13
TGTGCCAGCAGCTTCGGGACCAATCAGCCCCAGCATTTT
CASSFGTNQPQHF
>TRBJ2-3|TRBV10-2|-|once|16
TGCGCCAGCAGTGCCGGGGGCCCGGAGCTCACAGATACGCAGTATTTT
CASSAGGPELTDTQYF
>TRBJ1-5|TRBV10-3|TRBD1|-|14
TGTGCCATCAGCCCCGGACAGGGTAATCAGCCCCAGCATTTT
CAISPGQGNQPQHF
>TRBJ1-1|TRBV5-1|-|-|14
TGCGCCAGCAGCTTGGACAGGGCACGAACTGAAGCTTTCTTT
CASSLDRARTEAFF
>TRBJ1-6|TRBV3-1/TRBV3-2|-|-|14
TGTGCCAGCAGCCGGACCGATTATAATTCACCCCTCCACTTT
CASSRTDYNSPLHF
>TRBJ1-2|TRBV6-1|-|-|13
TGTGCCAGCAGTGAAGGTGCCCAAACGGGCTACACCTTC
CASSEGAQTGYTF
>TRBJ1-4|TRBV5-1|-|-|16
TGCGCCAGCAGCCACGGGCTGGGGAAGACTAATGAAAAACTGTTTTTT
CASSHGLGKTNEKLFF
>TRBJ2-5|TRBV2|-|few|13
TGTGCCAGCAGTTTTTATGGCCAAGAGACCCAGTACTTC
CASSFYGQETQYF
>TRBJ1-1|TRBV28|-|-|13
TGTGCCAGCAGTCCCTCTACAGGGTACTCAGCTTTCTTT
CASSPSTGYSAFF
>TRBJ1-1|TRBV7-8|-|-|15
TGTGCCAGCAGCTTAGCGATAGGGGGGCCCACTGAAGCTTTCTTT
CASSLAIGGPTEAFF
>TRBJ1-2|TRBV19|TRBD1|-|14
TGTGCCAGTAGTATAACAGGGGATACCTATGGCTACACCTTC
CASSITGDTYGYTF
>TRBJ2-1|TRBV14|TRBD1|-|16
TGTGCCAGCAGCCGACTCGGGACAGGGCCTTACAATGAGCAGTTCTTC
CASSRLGTGPYNEQFF
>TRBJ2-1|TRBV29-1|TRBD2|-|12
TGCAGCGGACTAGCGACCCACAATGAGCAGTTCTTC
CSGLATHNEQFF
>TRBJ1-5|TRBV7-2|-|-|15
TGTGCCAGCAGCTTAGGACCCATCCTGGGTCAGCCCCAGCATTTT
CASSLGPILGQPQHF
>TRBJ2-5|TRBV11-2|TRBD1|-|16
TGTGCCAGCAGCTTAGGTCGAGGGGGCGACCAAGAGACCCAGTACTTC
CASSLGRGGDQETQYF
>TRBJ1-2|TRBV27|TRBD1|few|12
TGTGCCAGCAGTCCCACAGGGGCTGGCTACACCTTC
CASSPTGAGYTF
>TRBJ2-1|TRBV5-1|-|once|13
TGCGCCAGCAGGGAGGGTACCTACAATGAGCAGTTCTTC
CASREGTYNEQFF
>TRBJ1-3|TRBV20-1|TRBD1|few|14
TGCAGTGCTAGTGAGGGACAGGCGAGGAACACCATATATTTT
CSASEGQARNTIYF
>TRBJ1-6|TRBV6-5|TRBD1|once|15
TGTGCCAGCAGTTACTCCGGGACAGGGGATTCACCCCTCCACTTT
CASSYSGTGDSPLHF
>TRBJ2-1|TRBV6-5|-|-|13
TGTGCCAGCAGTCCCAATGACGCGGGCCAGCAGTTCTTC
CASSPNDAGQQFF
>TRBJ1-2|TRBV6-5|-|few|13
TGTGCCAGCAGTTACGAGCAGAACTATGGCTACACCTTC
CASSYEQNYGYTF
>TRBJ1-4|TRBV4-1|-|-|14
TGCGCCAGCAGCCGCCGGACAGCTAATGAAAAACTGTTTTTT
CASSRRTANEKLFF
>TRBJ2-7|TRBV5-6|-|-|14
TGTGCCAGCAGCTTGGTCCTGAGCTCCTACGAGCAGTACTTT
CASSLVLSSYEQYF
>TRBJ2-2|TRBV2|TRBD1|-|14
TGTGCCAGCAGAGGGGGCCTCTACACCGGGGAGCTGTTTTTT
CASRGGLYTGELFF
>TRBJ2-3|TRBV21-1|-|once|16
TGTGCCAGCAGGCGGGGCGCTTCCTCTAGCACAGATACGCAGTATTTT
CASRRGASSSTDTQYF
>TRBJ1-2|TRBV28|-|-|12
TGTGCCAGTAGGGACGTTAACTATGGCTACACCTTC
CASRDVNYGYTF
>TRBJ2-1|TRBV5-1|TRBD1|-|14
TGCGGTTCGAATCGAGACAGGGCAGACAATGAGCAGTTCTTC
CGSNRDRADNEQFF
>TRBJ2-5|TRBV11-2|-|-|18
TGTGCCAGCAGCTCACCCCTAGGACAGCGATGGTCTGAGGAGACCCAGTACTTC
CASSSPLGQRWSEETQYF
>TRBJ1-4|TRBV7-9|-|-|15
TGTGCCAGCAGCTCAGCTGACGTTCAGAATGAAAAACTGTTTTTT
CASSSADVQNEKLFF
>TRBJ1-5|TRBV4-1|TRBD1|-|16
TGCGCCAGCAGCCACCCAGGACAGGGAAAGAATCAGCCCCAGCATTTT
CASSHPGQGKNQPQHF
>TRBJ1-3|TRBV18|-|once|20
TGTGCCAGCTCACCACCGACCTCGTCCTTTCAGTACACTCTGGCAAACACCATATATTTT
CASSPPTSSFQYTLANTIYF
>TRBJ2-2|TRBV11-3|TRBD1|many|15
TGTGCCAGCAGCAGGACAGGAATAAACACCGGGGAGCTGTTTTTT
CASSRTGINTGELFF
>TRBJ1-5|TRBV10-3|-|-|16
TGTGCCATCAGTGAGCCACTAGACGGTAACAATCAGCCCCAGCATTTT
CAISEPLDGNNQPQHF
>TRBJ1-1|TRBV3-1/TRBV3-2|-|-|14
TGTGCCAGCAGCCTTGCGGCGGGGGGCACTGAAGCTTTCTTT
CASSLAAGGTEAFF
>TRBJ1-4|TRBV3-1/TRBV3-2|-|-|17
TGTGCCAGCAGCCAAGTCTTGAGAAGGACCTGGGATGAAAAACTGTTTTTT
CASSQVLRRTWDEKLFF
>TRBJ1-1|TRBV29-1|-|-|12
TGCAGCGTGTCACGGGGGAACACTGAAGCTTTCTTT
CSVSRGNTEAFF
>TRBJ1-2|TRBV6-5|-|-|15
TGTGCCAGCAGCCCGTCGACAGAGAATAACTATGGCTACACCTTC
CASSPSTENNYGYTF
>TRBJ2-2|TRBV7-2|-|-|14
TGTGCCAGCAGGGCCCGACCCGCCACCGGGGAGCTGTTTTTT
CASRARPATGELFF
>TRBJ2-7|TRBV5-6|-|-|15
TGTGCCAGCAGCTGGGGTGGAGGGGCCCTCTACGAGCAGTACTTC
CASSWGGGALYEQYF
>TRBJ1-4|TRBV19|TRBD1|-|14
TGTGCCAGTAGTTTAACAGGGGTGGCGGAAAAACTGTTTTTT
CASSLTGVAEKLFF
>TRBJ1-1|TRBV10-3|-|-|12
TGTGCCATCAGTGGGCCTGGGACTGAAGCTTTCTTT
CAISGPGTEAFF
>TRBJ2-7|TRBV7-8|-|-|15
TGTGCCAGCAGCCCCAGGGGCGGGACGGACTACGAGCAGTACTTC
CASSPRGGTDYEQYF
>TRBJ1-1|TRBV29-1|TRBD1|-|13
TGCAGCGCGCGGACAGGCAGGAACACTGAAGCTTTCTTT
CSARTGRNTEAFF
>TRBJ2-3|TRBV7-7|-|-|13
TGTGCTAGCAGCTTTTCCGGGCATGATACGCAGTATTTT
CASSFSGHDTQYF
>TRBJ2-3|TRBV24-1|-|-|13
TGTGCCACCACGGGGTCTGACACAGATACGCAGTATTTT
CATTGSDTDTQYF
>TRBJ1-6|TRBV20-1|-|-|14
TGCAGTGCTAGTGGAGTTTCGGGTAATTCACCCCTCCACTTT
CSASGVSGNSPLHF
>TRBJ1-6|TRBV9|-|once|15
TGTGCCAGCAGCGTAGCTGACAGCCATAATTCACCCCTCCACTTT
CASSVADSHNSPLHF
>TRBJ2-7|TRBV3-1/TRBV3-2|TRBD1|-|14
TGTGCCAGCAGCCGACGGACAGGCTCCTACGAGCAGTACTTC
CASSRRTGSYEQYF
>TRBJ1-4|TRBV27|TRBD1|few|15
TGTGCCAGCAGTTTACAACAGGGGGCGGTTGAAAAACTGTTTTTT
CASSLQQGAVEKLFF
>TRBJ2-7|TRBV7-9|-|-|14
TGTGCCAGCAGCTTAGATGGAGGGGATTACGAGCAGTACTTC
CASSLDGGDYEQYF
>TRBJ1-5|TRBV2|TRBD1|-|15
TGTGCCAGCAGTGGGGAGGGGGCGAGCAATCAGCCCCAGCATTTT
CASSGEGASNQPQHF